This entry lists 11 T cell receptor beta chains sequenced from one sample in a study of spatial heterogeneity in lung cancer. Described time point: sample taken at primary tumor resection. TCRdb passed the 5' RACE reads through MiXCR, listing each CDR3 protein once. Here the sample spans 40,000 to 55,000 distinct CDR3 sequences, approximately 7% being singletons. The sequencing used PBMCs, collected at surgery. The source of these receptors is a female donor with early-stage non-small cell lung cancer.

The V call is TRBV29-1, the J call TRBJ2-7; 7 nucleotides match TRBD2. The CDR3 loop spans 12 amino acids. Germline V gene data show CDR1 as SQVTM and CDR2 as ANQGSEA. V was pared by 5 bases and J by 1 base, with 2 bases of the junction left unmatched. DNA for the CDR3: TGCAGCGTTCCCGGGGGGTCCTACGAGCAGTACTTC. Amino acid sequence: CSVPGGSYEQYF.

This clonotype has only a few counts. V usage is TRBV6-2 or TRBV6-3 and J usage is TRBJ2-1; TRBD2 matches at 12 bases. J was trimmed by 5 bases and V by 6 bases; bases with no gene match: 11. Germline-derived CDR1 and CDR2 are MNHEY and SVGEGT. CDR3 length equals 17 residues. Here the CDR3 DNA reads TGTGCCAGCAGAACTTACCGACTAGCGGGAGAACACAATGAGCAGTTCTTC. This translates into CASRTYRLAGEHNEQFF.

The rearrangement uses TRBV6-5 and TRBJ1-6, with 9 bases fitting TRBD1. Germline assignment: CDR1 MNHEY and CDR2 SVGAGI. V gave up 2 bases and J gave up 9 bases; unmatched junction bases: 5. The CDR3 covers 15 residues. The DNA of the CDR3 is TGTGCCAGCAGTTACGGGGGACAGGGAGCTTCACCCCTCCACTTT. It translates to CASSYGGQGASPLHF.

In this sample, this clonotype turned up a few times. This chain uses TRBV20-1 with TRBJ2-3; TRBD2 might be the D (7 bases). CDR1 DFQATT and CDR2 SNEGSKA come from the germline V gene (reference sequence). Trimming cost V 0 bases and J 4 bases, with 14 bases left between them. This CDR3 spans 15 amino acids. The DNA for the CDR3 is TGCAGTGCTAGAGATTGGGCGGGGGCCTCAGATACGCAGTATTTT. Amino acids: CSARDWAGASDTQYF.

This clonotype turned up a few times. The rearrangement joins TRBV12-3 or TRBV12-4 to TRBJ2-2; D is unresolved. CDR3 length: 14 residues. V was pared by 6 bases and J by 0 bases, with 8 bases between. The CDR3 bases are TGTGCCAGCAGCAAAAGTGCGAACACCGGGGAGCTGTTTTTT. This gives the protein CASSKSANTGELFF.

This clonotype has more than one count but fewer than ten. The V and J genes are TRBV19 and TRBJ1-5; unclear D gene. Per the germline V gene, CDR1 is LNHDA and CDR2 is SQIVND (reference sequence). The CDR3 contains 13 residues. V was pared by 0 bases and J by 7 bases, with 7 bases between. CDR3 residues: CASSIDRGQPQHF. The DNA for the CDR3 is TGTGCCAGTAGTATAGATCGGGGACAGCCCCAGCATTTT. Combining the CDR3 with reference TRBV19 and TRBJ1-5 gives the whole variable domain DGGITQSPKYLFRKEGQNVTLSCEQNLNHDAMYWYRQDPGQGLRLIYYSQIVNDFQKGDIAEGYSVSREKKESFPLTVTSAQKNPTAFYLCASSIDRGQPQHFGDGTRLSIL.

This clonotype was counted a few times. The chain is built from TRBV7-9 and TRBJ1-6; D remains ambiguous. This CDR3 has 15 residues. The germline V gene has CDR1 SEHNR and CDR2 FQNEAQ (reference sequence). V shed 1 base and J shed 11 bases, with 15 bases lying between them. The CDR3: CASSLVRQADPPLHF. The DNA of the CDR3 is TGTGCCAGCAGCTTAGTTCGTCAGGCCGACCCACCCCTCCACTTT.

This clonotype came up many times. The J gene is TRBJ1-2, the V gene TRBV5-1; D may be TRBD1 (5 bases). V was shortened by 0 bases and J by 2 bases, with 11 bases between the two germline ends. This CDR3 spans 15 amino acids. The V gene's germline CDR1 is SGHRS and CDR2 YFSETQ. DNA of the CDR3: TGCGCCAGCAGCTTGGACCCGACAGAGAACTATGGCTACACCTTC. Encoded protein: CASSLDPTENYGYTF.

This clonotype was counted only a few times. The rearrangement uses TRBV7-9 and TRBJ1-1, with a weak D call TRBD1 (6 bases). The CDR3 length is 14 residues. V was clipped by 6 bases and J by 2 bases, with 13 bases between them. Germline CDR1 reads SEHNR; CDR2 reads FQNEAQ (reference sequence). CDR3 in DNA: TGTGCCAGCAGGGAGGGGGGGAGAAACACTGAAGCTTTCTTT. As protein: CASREGGRNTEAFF.

This clonotype was counted many times. This chain uses TRBV18 with TRBJ2-3; D unresolved. The CDR3 consists of 13 residues. CDR1 and CDR2 (germline): KGHSH, LQKENI. Trimming shortened V by 5 bases and J by 5 bases, and 11 bases separated the two germline ends. The CDR3 DNA sequence: TGTGCCAGCTCAGCAATAGTGGAAGATACGCAGTATTTT. Its translation: CASSAIVEDTQYF.

In this sample, this clonotype turned up a few times. This chain connects TRBV7-3 to TRBJ2-5; possibly TRBD2 for D (6 bases). The CDR3 covers 15 residues. Trimming took 5 bases from V and 2 from J, leaving 15 bases between them. The germline V gene encodes CDR1 SGHTA and CDR2 FQGTGA. The CDR3 reads CASSRHPGEQETQYF. The CDR3 DNA reads as TGTGCCAGCAGCCGTCACCCGGGAGAACAAGAGACCCAGTACTTC.